Listed below are T cell receptor beta chains from one sample, sequenced in a study of OX40 agonist ivuxolimab in advanced cancers. Measured with immunoSEQ multiplex PCR; TCRdb has only the in-frame clones, and not every one. The sample includes about 66,000 clones, roughly 80% of them seen just once. The sample in question was CD4+ or CD8+ T cells sorted from blood, obtained in a trial of the OX40 agonist ivuxolimab. Every receptor here comes from an adult with an advanced solid tumor such as melanoma, head and neck, liver or kidney cancer. CDR3s include the opening cysteine and the closing phenylalanine or tryptophan.

j_call	v_call	cdr3_aa
TRBJ2-6	TRBV7-9	CASSLGDFTPWGANVLTF
TRBJ1-4	TRBV6-5	CASRSYSEKLFF
TRBJ1-2	TRBV7-3	CASSLPPLGDYGYTF
TRBJ1-1	TRBV29-1	CSVGGGMNTEAFF
TRBJ2-7	TRBV7-6	CASSPGTGGRGEQYF
TRBJ2-7	TRBV7-2	CASSLVGRPSYEQYF
TRBJ2-1	TRBV19	CASSIGGWGGNEQFF
TRBJ1-2	TRBV5-1	CASSLPGLGDSGYTF
TRBJ2-1	TRBV7-2	CASSQTSGDGVEQFF
TRBJ1-1	TRBV5-1	CASSLDTGPPNTEAFF
TRBJ2-6	TRBV5-1	CASSPTAGTGANVLTF
TRBJ1-1	TRBV6-6	CASSPGGGTEAFF
TRBJ2-3	TRBV5-4	CASRAKTSASTDTQYF
TRBJ2-3	TRBV15	CATSRGPGTDTQYF
TRBJ2-1	TRBV7-2	CASSFQGRREQFF
TRBJ2-7	TRBV9	CASSVQPGGMYEQYF
TRBJ1-1	TRBV6-4	CASSDERGTEAFF
TRBJ2-3	TRBV7-6	CASSDSRREDTQYF
TRBJ2-5	TRBV6-5	CASSPPGGREQYF
TRBJ1-1	TRBV5-1	CASSLEDRVNTEAFF
TRBJ1-6	TRBV19	CASSIIGTRGSPLHF
TRBJ2-5	TRBV11-2	CASSSPEIAGGLDQETQYF
TRBJ1-5	TRBV6-1	CASSWGAGVNQPQHF
TRBJ2-7	TRBV19	CASSILATRSYEQYF
TRBJ1-1	TRBV19	CASSIIYSGAKNTEAFF
TRBJ1-3	TRBV9	CASSAQTAKGGNTIYF
TRBJ2-2	TRBV7-8	CASSSSSGTQNTGELFF
TRBJ1-2	TRBV11-2	CASSVGGFVNYGYTF
TRBJ1-1	TRBV29-1	CSVEDIGLLNTEAFF
TRBJ2-1	TRBV11-3	CASSSETASSYNEQFF
TRBJ2-3	TRBV7-3	CASSPGSGDTQYF
TRBJ2-5	TRBV9	CASSPRTGQETQYF
TRBJ2-3	TRBV28	CASSFQGIADTQYF
TRBJ1-5	TRBV19	CASSILVNQPQHF
TRBJ2-2	TRBV7-3	CATGTPNTGELFF
TRBJ1-2	TRBV7-2	CASSLLGGYTF
TRBJ1-4	TRBV5-8	CASRTGLNEKLFF
TRBJ1-2	TRBV21-1	CASKTGSWYGYTF
TRBJ1-2	TRBV4-3	CASSQLPGPPGAGYTF
TRBJ1-5	TRBV7-6	CASSLAGDQPQHF
TRBJ2-1	TRBV6-6	CASSSYEGLLKQFF
TRBJ1-1	TRBV7-6	CASSLLGELNTEAFF
TRBJ2-1	TRBV11-3	CASSLGQPLSGQFF